Below, 12 T cell receptor beta chains from the same sample are listed, as sequenced in a study of cytomegalovirus exposure and HLA in healthy donors. Repertoires were generated with immunoSEQ multiplex PCR, while TCRdb's copy carries only in-frame clones and drops some. The sample has approximately 200,000 clones, around 88% seen once. The sequenced sample was PBMCs. The receptors were gathered from a woman under 30 in good health and CMV-seronegative.

J is TRBJ2-6 and V is TRBV19, with 9 positions matching TRBD1. The CDR3 is 17 residues long. V dropped 8 bases and J dropped 0; count of bases not matched to a gene: 8. Germline CDR1 reads LNHDA; CDR2 reads SQIVND (reference sequence). The CDR3 reads CASQRGQGSSGANVLTF. The CDR3 bases are TGTGCCAGTCAGAGGGGACAGGGCTCCTCTGGGGCCAACGTCCTGACTTTC.

V and J are TRBV30 and TRBJ2-5, with a weak D call TRBD1 (5 bases). This CDR3 spans 14 amino acids. Germline CDR1 and CDR2: GTSNPN and SVGIG (reference sequence). Deletions cut 1 base from V and 2 bases from J, with 11 bases between. The CDR3 DNA reads TGTGCCTGGAGTGATACAGGTCGGCAAGAGACCCAGTACTTC. Translating gives CAWSDTGRQETQYF.

The genes are TRBV19 and TRBJ2-5; weak D call: TRBD1 (6 bases). V was pared by 6 bases and J by 10 bases, with 18 bases between. CDR1 is LNHDA, CDR2 SQIVND, per germline (reference sequence). The CDR3 extends over 13 amino acids. CDR3 residues: CASSPQGGILQYF. CDR3 bases: TGTGCCAGTAGCCCCCAAGGGGGTATACTCCAGTACTTC.

The chain recombines TRBV7-8 with TRBJ2-7; 9 bases align to TRBD2. CDR3 length equals 15 residues. Trimming removed 2 bases from V and 5 bases from J; junction bases left unmatched: 7. Germline V gene sequence: CDR1 SGHVS, CDR2 FQNEAQ. The CDR3 region has the DNA TGTGCCAGCAGCTTATCCGGGACTAGCATGGACGAGCAGTACTTC. It specifies CASSLSGTSMDEQYF.

This clone was detected a few times. V usage is TRBV19 and J usage is TRBJ1-4; 8 bases are shared with TRBD1. J was trimmed by 5 bases and V by 3 bases; bases with no gene match: 5. Germline V gene lookup returns CDR1 LNHDA and CDR2 SQIVND (reference sequence). The CDR3 length is 15 residues. The CDR3 region is CASSMWTGKNEKLFF. The CDR3, as DNA: TGTGCCAGTAGTATGTGGACAGGGAAAAATGAAAAACTGTTTTTT. Full variable domain (outside the CDR3, taken from reference TRBV19 and TRBJ1-4): DGGITQSPKYLFRKEGQNVTLSCEQNLNHDAMYWYRQDPGQGLRLIYYSQIVNDFQKGDIAEGYSVSREKKESFPLTVTSAQKNPTAFYLCASSMWTGKNEKLFFGSGTQLSVL.

This chain uses TRBV7-9 with TRBJ1-3; TRBD1 is a possible D gene (5 bases). Per the germline V gene, CDR1 is SEHNR and CDR2 is FQNEAQ (reference sequence). The CDR3 consists of 14 residues. V dropped 5 bases and J dropped 4 bases, with 12 bases sitting between them. The CDR3 nucleotides read TGTGCCAGCAGCAGCATAAGGACAGGAAACACCATATATTTT. Amino acids: CASSSIRTGNTIYF.

V is TRBV28 and J is TRBJ1-5; D is unclear. Germline assignment: CDR1 MDHEN and CDR2 SYDVKM. Trimming left V 3 bases short and J 0 bases short, with 9 bases between. CDR3 length: 15 residues. The CDR3 sequence is CASSFRRISNQPQHF. Written as DNA, the CDR3 is TGTGCCAGCAGTTTTCGGAGAATTAGCAATCAGCCCCAGCATTTT.

This sequence joins TRBV2 and TRBJ1-4; a weak D match, TRBD1 (5 bases). CDR1 and CDR2 from the germline V gene are SNHLY and FYNNEI. V lost 0 bases and J lost 6, with 14 bases in between. CDR3 length equals 16 residues. CDR3 residues: CASSEAHWGDDEKLFF. The CDR3 coding sequence is TGTGCCAGCAGTGAAGCGCACTGGGGGGACGATGAAAAACTGTTTTTT.

The chain employs TRBV15 and TRBJ2-7; tentative D call: TRBD2 (6 bases). The germline V and J ends were trimmed by 2 bases and 5 bases, with 10 bases remaining between them. Germline assignment: CDR1 LNHNV and CDR2 YYDKDF (reference sequence). The CDR3 length is 13 residues. In nucleotides, the CDR3 is TGTGCCACCAGCAGATTGGGGGGAGACGAGCAGTACTTC. Protein sequence: CATSRLGGDEQYF.

The J gene is TRBJ1-5, the V gene TRBV5-5; no definite D call. Germline CDR1 reads SGHKS; CDR2 reads YYEKEE (reference sequence). The germline V and J ends were trimmed by 4 bases and 1 base, with 18 bases remaining between them. This CDR3 is built from 17 residues. DNA of the CDR3: TGTGCCAGCAGCCCCGAACCGAGCGCCAGCAGCAATCAGCCCCAGCATTTT. Its translation is CASSPEPSASSNQPQHF.

The CDR3 loop reads CASSARLAGTDNEQFF. The CDR3 bases are TGTGCCAGCAGCGCGCGACTAGCGGGGACAGACAATGAGCAGTTCTTC. V usage is TRBV7-9 and J usage is TRBJ2-1; 11 nucleotides line up with TRBD2. The V gene end was trimmed by 5 bases and the J gene end by 5 bases; junction bases not matched to a gene: 8. The germline gives CDR1 SEHNR, CDR2 FQNEAQ (reference sequence). The CDR3 runs to 16 residues. The whole variable domain, filled in from reference TRBV7-9 and TRBJ2-1, reads DTGVSQNPRHKITKRGQNVTFRCDPISEHNRLYWYRQTLGQGPEFLTYFQNEAQLEKSRLLSDRFSAERPKGSFSTLEIQRTEQGDSAMYLCASSARLAGTDNEQFFGPGTRLTVL.

V gene TRBV11-1 combines with J gene TRBJ2-5, with D perhaps TRBD1 (5 bases). Looked up from germline, CDR1 is SGHAT and CDR2 is FQDESV (reference sequence). CDR3 length: 12 amino acids. The ends were cut back, 6 bases at V and 5 bases at J, with 10 bases in the middle. The CDR3 DNA reads TGTGCCAGCAGTAGGGGCGGCGAGACCCAGTACTTC. Its protein is CASSRGGETQYF.